This note documents a single T cell receptor beta chain sequence. This clonotype was recorded at least ten times. The specificity of this receptor is unknown. The junction shows a germline mismatch at one end, possibly a read error. Read against the paper, the sample's treatment or condition label means: live attenuated yellow fever vaccine strain. At every blood-draw timepoint, two biological replicates of bulk PBMCs were collected. PBMCs were isolated from peripheral blood using a standard Ficoll-Paque protocol. TriZol was used to extract RNA from bulk PBMCs, from CD4 and CD8 fractions, and from dextramer-positive and dextramer-negative fractions. This sample stems from a study of T cells after yellow fever vaccination (dated by TCRdb to about 2019). Regarding the research as a whole: The SMART-Seq v4 Ultra Low Input RNA kit was used to prepare libraries from fractions with low cell numbers. To follow T-cell clones before and after primary and booster YFV17D yellow fever vaccination, bulk TCR alpha and beta repertoires were sequenced over time. Blood was drawn at multiple timepoints before and after primary and secondary immunization, with bulk PBMC replicates and cell subsets isolated. The cohort comprised two healthy male donors, one aged 18 to 29 and one aged 30 to 40 years. Beyond this particular receptor, the publication reports: Most clones expanded after primary vaccination (96% of CD4 and roughly 90% of CD8) were re-detected after the booster, suggesting that broad memory maintenance occurred. A small share of clonotypes was detected in both CD4 and CD8 compartments, with the overlap likely arising from convergent recombination. The study included only a couple of donors, which limits how far the findings can be generalized. FACS-sorted repertoires could contain abundant contaminating clonotypes from the bulk population, so computational filtering was required. The secondary T-cell response was weaker than the primary response but faster, peaking on day 5 instead of day 15.

TCR cDNA was synthesized by 5'RACE template switching, which introduced a universal primer site and unique molecular identifiers. Priming for cDNA synthesis came from both the TCR alpha and TCR beta constant segments. Library amplification involved two PCR steps, and the second step added sample barcodes and sequencing adapters. Libraries were sequenced on Illumina HiSeq 2500 (2x100 bp) or NovaSeq (2x150 bp). The paper's data handling went like this. Reads were demultiplexed and collapsed into UMI consensus sequences with MIGEC, and V(D)J alignment was performed with MiXCR. Vaccine-responding clonotypes were identified with edgeR using replicate PBMC samples, with FDR below 0.01 and a log2 fold change above 5 up to day 15 being required. Bulk clonotypes were assigned CD4 or CD8 identity according to which sequenced CD4 or CD8 repertoire held them at higher abundance. The raw public reads went through TCRdb reprocessing: fastp at Q25, MiXCR clone calling, in-frame beta chains kept. Records with the same CDR3 protein are collapsed into one entry carrying the most frequent genes and DNA. TCRdb, not the original authors, processed these V and J calls. The sample data list hundreds of thousands of distinct CDR3 sequences, and around 10% of these were observed just once. The ten largest account for 18% of the sample.

Taken from cysteine to phenylalanine, the CDR3 has 14 residues. CDR3 DNA is the only sequence kept; it has 42 bases, read in frame from the first base. The rearranged segments are TRBV12-3 or TRBV12-4 and TRBJ2-1; a stretch of 11 junction bases matches TRBD2. This receptor was identified in a man aged 18 to 35 who received the YFV17D yellow fever vaccine. The input for sequencing was PBMCs, taken on the day of the first yellow fever vaccination. The sequenced DNA: TGTGCCAGCAGCTTAGCGGGGGGGTACAATGAGCAGTTCTTC. Its translation is CASSLAGGYNEQFF.